This is a list of T cell receptor beta chains from one sample in a study of blood T cell repertoires in COVID-19. TCRdb keeps only in-frame clones here, not all; method: immunoSEQ multiplex PCR. The sample carries about 370,000 clones, 80% to 90% recorded once. Sequencing was done on a sample of PBMCs or T cells enriched from blood (not recorded which). Receptors were obtained from a man aged 18 to 29 who had recovered from COVID-19. Each CDR3 is given with its conserved first and last residue. Each record gives: J gene, V gene, clone size, D gene, CDR3 DNA, CDR3 protein. A D gene is named only where the DNA matches it firmly. Rows may omit the clone size; those that give it use once, few, many or a size class.

j_call: TRBJ2-6
v_call: TRBV4-1
clone_size: .
d_call: .
cdr3_nt: TGCGCCAGCAGCCAAGAGGGCAGCTCTGGGGCCAACGTCCTGACTTTC
cdr3_aa: CASSQEGSSGANVLTF

j_call: TRBJ1-6
v_call: TRBV6-5
clone_size: few
d_call: .
cdr3_nt: TGTGCCAGTGAGTCGGGCAGGGAAAATTCACCCCTCCACTTT
cdr3_aa: CASESGRENSPLHF

j_call: TRBJ2-1
v_call: TRBV7-9
clone_size: .
d_call: TRBD2
cdr3_nt: TGTGCCAGCAGCTCCCCTTGGACTAGCGGGAGGGAGCAGTTCTTC
cdr3_aa: CASSSPWTSGREQFF

j_call: TRBJ2-1
v_call: TRBV27
clone_size: .
d_call: .
cdr3_nt: TGTGCCAGCAGTCCGGGAGTAGGGGAGCAGTTCTTC
cdr3_aa: CASSPGVGEQFF

j_call: TRBJ2-1
v_call: TRBV10-3
clone_size: .
d_call: TRBD2
cdr3_nt: TGTGCCATCAGCAGGGGACTAGGGGCTGACAATGAGCAGTTCTTC
cdr3_aa: CAISRGLGADNEQFF

j_call: TRBJ2-7
v_call: TRBV7-8
clone_size: .
d_call: TRBD2
cdr3_nt: TGTGCCAGCAGCTTAGGACGACTAGCGGGGATCAACTCCTACGAGCAGTACTTC
cdr3_aa: CASSLGRLAGINSYEQYF

j_call: TRBJ1-5
v_call: TRBV5-1
clone_size: many
d_call: TRBD1
cdr3_nt: TGCGCCAGCAGCTCGAGGGATGGTTCCGGGACAGGCACCAATCAGCCCCAGCATTTT
cdr3_aa: CASSSRDGSGTGTNQPQHF

j_call: TRBJ1-1
v_call: TRBV6-2/TRBV6-3
clone_size: .
d_call: TRBD1
cdr3_nt: TGTGCCAGCAGACCTCCGACAGGGGTGAACACTGAAGCTTTCTTT
cdr3_aa: CASRPPTGVNTEAFF

j_call: TRBJ2-7
v_call: TRBV14
clone_size: few
d_call: .
cdr3_nt: TGTGCCAGCAGCCCTACTGCATCGTCCTACGAGCAGTACTTC
cdr3_aa: CASSPTASSYEQYF

j_call: TRBJ1-2
v_call: TRBV27
clone_size: .
d_call: .
cdr3_nt: TGTGCCAGCACCCCGCAGGGGAGGGGCGCTGGCTACACCTTC
cdr3_aa: CASTPQGRGAGYTF

j_call: TRBJ1-5
v_call: TRBV28
clone_size: .
d_call: TRBD1
cdr3_nt: TGTGCCAGCAGTCTCTTTGGGACAGGCCAGCCCCAGCATTTT
cdr3_aa: CASSLFGTGQPQHF

j_call: TRBJ2-7
v_call: TRBV11-2
clone_size: few
d_call: .
cdr3_nt: TGTGCCAGCAGCTTTACACAGGGACCCTACGAGCAGTACTTC
cdr3_aa: CASSFTQGPYEQYF

j_call: TRBJ1-2
v_call: TRBV27
clone_size: once
d_call: TRBD1
cdr3_nt: TGTGCCAGCAGTTCCGACAGGGTTGCTGGCTACACCTTC
cdr3_aa: CASSSDRVAGYTF

j_call: TRBJ1-1
v_call: TRBV2
clone_size: once
d_call: .
cdr3_nt: TGTGCCAGCACCAACCGTGGGTCTTCGGGTGAAGCTTTCTTT
cdr3_aa: CASTNRGSSGEAFF

j_call: TRBJ1-2
v_call: TRBV2
clone_size: .
d_call: TRBD1
cdr3_nt: TGTGCCAGCAGTCCAGGGGGGAGGACTAACTATGGCTACACCTTC
cdr3_aa: CASSPGGRTNYGYTF

j_call: TRBJ1-6
v_call: TRBV4-3
clone_size: .
d_call: .
cdr3_nt: TGCGCCAGCAGCCAACAGGGTAATTCACCCCTCCACTTT
cdr3_aa: CASSQQGNSPLHF

j_call: TRBJ2-1
v_call: TRBV6-2/TRBV6-3
clone_size: once
d_call: TRBD2
cdr3_nt: TGTGCCAGCAGTGTCTCAGCGGGGGACTACAATGAGCAGTTCTTC
cdr3_aa: CASSVSAGDYNEQFF

j_call: TRBJ2-3
v_call: TRBV28
clone_size: .
d_call: TRBD2
cdr3_nt: TGTGCCAGCAGTCCAGTGACTAGCGCTACTAGCACAGATACGCAGTATTTT
cdr3_aa: CASSPVTSATSTDTQYF

j_call: TRBJ2-1
v_call: TRBV21-1
clone_size: .
d_call: .
cdr3_nt: TGTGCCAGCAGCCCGCGACAGGGACTAGCCGAGCAGTTCTTC
cdr3_aa: CASSPRQGLAEQFF

j_call: TRBJ1-5
v_call: TRBV5-6
clone_size: .
d_call: .
cdr3_nt: TGTGCCAGCAGCCGGGAGCTCAATCAGCCCCAGCATTTT
cdr3_aa: CASSRELNQPQHF

j_call: TRBJ1-2
v_call: TRBV27
clone_size: .
d_call: TRBD1
cdr3_nt: TGTGCCAGCAGTTTATCCCCGGGACAGGGGGATGGCTACACCTTC
cdr3_aa: CASSLSPGQGDGYTF

j_call: TRBJ2-2
v_call: TRBV9
clone_size: .
d_call: TRBD2
cdr3_nt: TGTGCCAGCAGCGTAGGGACTAGCGTCTTTGGGTTCCACACCGGGGAGCTGTTTTTT
cdr3_aa: CASSVGTSVFGFHTGELFF

j_call: TRBJ2-7
v_call: TRBV27
clone_size: .
d_call: TRBD2
cdr3_nt: TGTGCCAGCAGTTTCCCTCAATCCCGACTAGCGGGAGGGCCTCCATACGAGCAGTACTTC
cdr3_aa: CASSFPQSRLAGGPPYEQYF

j_call: TRBJ1-4
v_call: TRBV7-2
clone_size: once
d_call: .
cdr3_nt: TGTGCCAGCAGCTTGGGGGGGCTGAGGGAAAAACTGTTTTTT
cdr3_aa: CASSLGGLREKLFF

j_call: TRBJ2-1
v_call: TRBV4-2
clone_size: .
d_call: .
cdr3_nt: TGTGCCAGCAGCCAAGATGGGCGCGATGAGCAGTTCTTC
cdr3_aa: CASSQDGRDEQFF

j_call: TRBJ1-2
v_call: TRBV28
clone_size: .
d_call: .
cdr3_nt: TGTGCCAGCAGTGGCTCTAACTATGGCTACACCTTC
cdr3_aa: CASSGSNYGYTF

j_call: TRBJ1-4
v_call: TRBV11-1
clone_size: .
d_call: .
cdr3_nt: TGTGCCAGCAGCCCTCGGGGTTTTGCAACTAATGAAAAACTGTTTTTT
cdr3_aa: CASSPRGFATNEKLFF

j_call: TRBJ2-5
v_call: TRBV9
clone_size: .
d_call: TRBD1
cdr3_nt: TGTGCCAGCAGCGTAGGAGGGGGCAGGGAGACCCAGTACTTC
cdr3_aa: CASSVGGGRETQYF

j_call: TRBJ1-2
v_call: TRBV18
clone_size: .
d_call: TRBD1
cdr3_nt: TGTGCCAGCTCACCTTTTTCGGGGCAGGGGGACGGCTACACCTTC
cdr3_aa: CASSPFSGQGDGYTF

j_call: TRBJ1-2
v_call: TRBV3-1/TRBV3-2
clone_size: .
d_call: .
cdr3_nt: TGTGCCAGCAGCCAAGATCGGGGAGACTATGGCTACACCTTC
cdr3_aa: CASSQDRGDYGYTF

j_call: TRBJ2-3
v_call: TRBV29-1
clone_size: .
d_call: .
cdr3_nt: TGCAGCGTTGATCTTGCGGCCACAGATACGCAGTATTTT
cdr3_aa: CSVDLAATDTQYF

j_call: TRBJ2-7
v_call: TRBV6-5
clone_size: .
d_call: .
cdr3_nt: TGTGCCAGCAGTTACTCAGGCGGAACTTTACCCTACGAGCAGTACTTC
cdr3_aa: CASSYSGGTLPYEQYF

j_call: TRBJ2-2
v_call: TRBV28
clone_size: .
d_call: .
cdr3_nt: TGTGCCAGCAGTAACAGGGCCAGGAATTTGCCCACCGGGGAGCTGTTTTTT
cdr3_aa: CASSNRARNLPTGELFF

j_call: TRBJ2-3
v_call: TRBV10-1
clone_size: .
d_call: TRBD2
cdr3_nt: TGCGCCAGCAGTGTGGGGCTAGCGGGGGCCGCTCGCACAGATACGCAGTATTTT
cdr3_aa: CASSVGLAGAARTDTQYF

j_call: TRBJ2-3
v_call: TRBV7-2
clone_size: .
d_call: .
cdr3_nt: TGTGCCAGCAGCCCGAACCTAGCAGTTTTCACAGATACGCAGTATTTT
cdr3_aa: CASSPNLAVFTDTQYF

j_call: TRBJ2-6
v_call: TRBV28
clone_size: .
d_call: .
cdr3_nt: TGTGCCAGCAGACCAACGGACAGATATCTCTCTGGGGCCAACGTCCTGACTTTC
cdr3_aa: CASRPTDRYLSGANVLTF

j_call: TRBJ2-1
v_call: TRBV5-1
clone_size: few
d_call: .
cdr3_nt: TGCGCCAGCAGCAGGTGGGGGGAGTCCTACAATGAGCAGTTCTTC
cdr3_aa: CASSRWGESYNEQFF